This T cell receptor (beta chain) was captured by sequencing in a study of cytomegalovirus exposure and HLA in healthy donors. The study, taken as a whole, reports: The study dropped some indistinguishable V segments, TRBV6-2 and TRBV6-3 among them.

The CDR3 runs to 15 residues. Germline CDR1 SGHDN, CDR2 FVKESK. Between the trimmed V and J ends, which lost 0 bases and 1 base, there was a span of 9 bases. This clone was counted a single time. Its antigen remains unidentified. PCR was performed using 60 Vbeta and 13 Jbeta primers. This table comes from immunoSEQ multiplex PCR, and its TCRdb copy is limited to in-frame clones, with some not included. The sample yields 150,000 to 200,000 clones, approximately 70% seen once. The rearrangement uses TRBV14 and TRBJ1-1; D is perhaps TRBD1 (5 bases). This TCR was recovered from a man in his forties in good health and CMV-seropositive. The specimen was PBMCs. CDR3 loop: CASSQETVRNTEAFF. CDR3 DNA: TGTGCCAGCAGCCAAGAGACAGTAAGGAACACTGAAGCTTTCTTT.